The source of this T cell receptor beta chain is a study of blood T cells in healthy people across ages (dated by TCRdb to between 2014 and 2017). As for the study more broadly: In model experiments, template switching captured roughly one uniquely barcoded TCR beta cDNA molecule for every two T cells. Age-related changes in TCR beta repertoire diversity were measured in the study by deep sequencing normalized with unique cDNA molecular identifiers. Four age groups were formed from the donors: young (average 16 years), middle-aged (around 41), aged (about 68) and long-lived (about 80). To avoid experimental bias, donors of different ages were spread randomly across the sequencing lanes. The study analyzed two additional independent replicas of 1 million unique cDNA reads from the same blood draw for two donors, one aged 18 to 30 and one aged 80 or older.

For this clonotype: Its binding antigen is unknown. Base qualities are not at hand, and no much larger clone is one base apart.

Summary of the overall study and its limitations: Compared with the aged group, the long-lived group had more naive CD4+ T cells, fewer expanded clones and increased TCR diversity, a pattern suggesting age selection. Donor CMV infection status was unknown, potentially confounding age-related changes in expanded clonotypes. Because profiling used bulk unsorted PBMCs, naive and antigen-experienced compartments could not be compared conclusively. Estimates of total diversity based on one million sequenced T cells were considered lower bounds and underestimates. Observed TCR beta diversity correlated strongly with the percentage of naive T cells measured by flow cytometry. As age increased, observed TCR beta diversity per million T cells dropped in a roughly linear way, and a significant reduction was already evident by age 40.

The CDR3 has 17 amino acids, counting the end cysteine and phenylalanine. Just the 51-base CDR3 DNA is kept, in frame starting at base 1. Deletion took 7 bases off V and 3 bases off J, with a span of 23 bases between the germline ends. The germline V gene gives CDR1 as MNHNS and CDR2 as SASEGT. Library preparation employed 5' RACE. The data were produced on an Illumina HiSeq 2500. A second PCR of roughly 7 to 12 cycles was performed with a sample-barcoded 5' primer and a J-beta primer mix. A template-switch 5' adaptor carrying 12 random nucleotides introduced a unique molecular identifier onto each TCR beta cDNA molecule. Each sample yielded at least 3 million CDR3-containing paired-end reads. First-strand cDNA synthesis was performed from all RNA using the Mint cDNA synthesis kit, with priming by a TRBC-specific oligonucleotide. Following uracil-DNA glycosylase treatment, all cDNA underwent a first 18-cycle PCR with the universal primers M1SS and BC2_uni_R. Per the source publication's procedure: Each sample was normalized by randomly selecting 1 million high-quality reads, each carrying a distinct molecular identifier. Reads with shared molecular identifiers were discarded instead of being binned into consensus sequences. MiTCR, with a Q25 quality threshold and the strictest error-elimination algorithm, was used for CDR3 identification, clonotype clustering and error correction. Lower-bound total TCR beta diversity was estimated with a nonparametric unseen species model using Euler transformation. TCRdb reworked the public reads: Q25 trimming with fastp, MiXCR clone assembly, productive beta chains retained. Rows with one shared CDR3 protein collapse into an entry with the most common genes and DNA. Here the V and J calls rest on TCRdb's processing, not on the authors' analysis. The sample yields 2 million or so distinct CDR3 sequences; roughly 52% were counted once. Jointly, the top ten make up about 2.1% of the sample.

Systemically healthy Caucasian individuals from Russia, some 40 in total and aged roughly 6 to 95 years, were included as donors. Approximately 11 milliliters of peripheral blood were drawn from each donor into EDTA-treated Vacutainer tubes. Ficoll-Paque density-gradient centrifugation was used to isolate PBMCs, with at least 6.5 million obtained per sample. Total RNA was extracted from PBMCs with Trizol reagent, with at least 6 micrograms obtained per sample. Naive CD45RAhigh/CD27high T cell percentages were measured by flow cytometry on a PBMC aliquot from every donor. Sequenced input: blood. This sequence originates from a woman between 35 and 50 years old in good health. The chain is encoded by TRBV6-1 joined to TRBJ2-3; TRBD2 is possibly the D segment (6 matching bases). CDR3 loop: CASTNARLGGETDTQYF. The nucleotides read TGTGCCAGCACCAACGCCCGTTTGGGGGGTGAGACAGATACGCAGTATTTT.